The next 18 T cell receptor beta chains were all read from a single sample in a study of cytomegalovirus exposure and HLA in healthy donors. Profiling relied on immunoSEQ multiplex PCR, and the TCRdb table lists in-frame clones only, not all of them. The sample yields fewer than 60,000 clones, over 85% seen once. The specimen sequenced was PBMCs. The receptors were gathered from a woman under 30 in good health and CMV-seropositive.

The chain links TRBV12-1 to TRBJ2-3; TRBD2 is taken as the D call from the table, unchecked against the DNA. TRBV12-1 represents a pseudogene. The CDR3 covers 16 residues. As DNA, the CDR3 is TGTGCCAGCAGCCCCGGTTGGCCGCGGGCTACAGATACGCAGTATTTT. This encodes CASSPGWPRATDTQYF.

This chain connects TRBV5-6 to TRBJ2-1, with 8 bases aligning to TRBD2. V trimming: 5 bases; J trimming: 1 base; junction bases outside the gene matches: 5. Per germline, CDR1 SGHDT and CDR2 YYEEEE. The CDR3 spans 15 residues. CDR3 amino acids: CASRGSGSSYNEQFF. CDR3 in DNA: TGTGCCAGCAGGGGGAGCGGGAGTTCCTACAATGAGCAGTTCTTC. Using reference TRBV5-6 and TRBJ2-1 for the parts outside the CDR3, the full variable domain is DAGVTQSPTHLIKTRGQQVTLRCSPKSGHDTVSWYQQALGQGPQFIFQYYEEEERQRGNFPDRFSGHQFPNYSSELNVNALLLGDSALYLCASRGSGSSYNEQFFGPGTRLTVL.

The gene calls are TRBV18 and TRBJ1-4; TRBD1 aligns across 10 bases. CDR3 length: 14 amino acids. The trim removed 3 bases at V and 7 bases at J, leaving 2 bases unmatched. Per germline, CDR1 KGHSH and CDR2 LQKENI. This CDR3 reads CASSPDRGSEKLFF. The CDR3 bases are TGTGCCAGCTCACCGGACAGGGGGAGTGAAAAACTGTTTTTT.

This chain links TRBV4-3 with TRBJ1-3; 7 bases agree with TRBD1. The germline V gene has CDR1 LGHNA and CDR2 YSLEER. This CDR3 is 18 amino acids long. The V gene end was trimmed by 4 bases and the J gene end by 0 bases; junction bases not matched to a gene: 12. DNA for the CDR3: TGCGCCAGCAGCCCTGGGACAGCCTCAGCGAGCTCTGGAAACACCATATATTTT. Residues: CASSPGTASASSGNTIYF.

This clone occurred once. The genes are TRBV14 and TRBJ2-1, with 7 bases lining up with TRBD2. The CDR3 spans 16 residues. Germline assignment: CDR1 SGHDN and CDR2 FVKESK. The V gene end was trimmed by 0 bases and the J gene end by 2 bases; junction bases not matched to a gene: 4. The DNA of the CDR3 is TGTGCCAGCAGCCAAGATCGCGGGGGAACCTACAATGAGCAGTTCTTC. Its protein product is CASSQDRGGTYNEQFF. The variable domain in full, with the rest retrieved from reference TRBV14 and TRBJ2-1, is EAGVTQFPSHSVIEKGQTVTLRCDPISGHDNLYWYRRVMGKEIKFLLHFVKESKQDESGMPNNRFLAERTGGTYSTLKVQPAELEDSGVYFCASSQDRGGTYNEQFFGPGTRLTVL.

DNA of the CDR3: TGTGCCAGCATGGCGGGATCCTCCTACAATGAGCAGTTCTTC. Amino acid sequence: CASMAGSSYNEQFF. The V gene is TRBV9, the J gene TRBJ2-1, with D tentatively TRBD2 (6 bases). CDR1 is SGDLS and CDR2 is YYNGEE in the germline V gene. The CDR3 loop spans 14 amino acids. V lost 6 bases to trimming and J lost 0 bases, with 10 bases between them.

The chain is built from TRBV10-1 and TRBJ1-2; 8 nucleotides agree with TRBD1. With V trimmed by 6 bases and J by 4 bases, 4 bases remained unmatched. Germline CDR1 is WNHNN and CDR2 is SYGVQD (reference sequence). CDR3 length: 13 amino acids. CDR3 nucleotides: TGCGCCAGCAGCGACGACAGGGGCTATGGCTACACCTTC. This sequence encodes CASSDDRGYGYTF.

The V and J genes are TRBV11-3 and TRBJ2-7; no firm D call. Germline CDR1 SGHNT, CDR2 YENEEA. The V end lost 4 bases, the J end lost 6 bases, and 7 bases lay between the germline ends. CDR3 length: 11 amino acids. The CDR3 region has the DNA TGTGCCAGCAGCTCCCTCCTCGAGCAGTACTTC. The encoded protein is CASSSLLEQYF.

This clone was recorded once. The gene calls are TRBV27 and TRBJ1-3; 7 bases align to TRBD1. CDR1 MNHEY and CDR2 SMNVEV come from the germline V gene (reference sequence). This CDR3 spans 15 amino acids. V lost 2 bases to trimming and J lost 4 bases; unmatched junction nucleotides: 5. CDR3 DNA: TGTGCCAGCAGTTTAACAGGGGTTGCCGGAAACACCATATATTTT. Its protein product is CASSLTGVAGNTIYF.

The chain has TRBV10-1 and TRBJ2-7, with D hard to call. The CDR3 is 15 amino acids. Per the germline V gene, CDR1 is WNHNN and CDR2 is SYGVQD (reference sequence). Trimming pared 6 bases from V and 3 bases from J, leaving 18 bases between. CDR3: CASSPGSTGLYEQYF. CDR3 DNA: TGCGCCAGCAGCCCCGGGTCCACCGGCCTCTACGAGCAGTACTTC.

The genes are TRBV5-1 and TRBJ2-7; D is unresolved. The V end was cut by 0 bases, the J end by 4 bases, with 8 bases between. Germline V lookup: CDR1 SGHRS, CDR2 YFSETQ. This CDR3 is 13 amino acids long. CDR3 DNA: TGCGCCAGCAGCTTGGGCGAGGAGTACGAGCAGTACTTC. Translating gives CASSLGEEYEQYF. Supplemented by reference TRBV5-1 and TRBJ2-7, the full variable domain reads KAGVTQTPRYLIKTRGQQVTLSCSPISGHRSVSWYQQTPGQGLQFLFEYFSETQRNKGNFPGRFSGRQFSNSRSEMNVSTLELGDSALYLCASSLGEEYEQYFGPGTRLTVT.

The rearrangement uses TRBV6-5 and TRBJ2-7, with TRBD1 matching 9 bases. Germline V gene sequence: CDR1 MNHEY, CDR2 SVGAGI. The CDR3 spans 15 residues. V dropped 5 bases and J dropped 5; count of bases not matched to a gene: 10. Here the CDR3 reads CASSPRTGDPNEQYF. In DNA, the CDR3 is TGTGCCAGCAGTCCGCGGACAGGGGATCCCAACGAGCAGTACTTC.

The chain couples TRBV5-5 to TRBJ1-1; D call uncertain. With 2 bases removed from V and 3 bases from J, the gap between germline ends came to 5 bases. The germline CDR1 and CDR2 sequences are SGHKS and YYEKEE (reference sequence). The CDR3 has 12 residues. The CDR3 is CASSFGDTEAFF. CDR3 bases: TGTGCCAGCAGCTTCGGGGACACTGAAGCTTTCTTT. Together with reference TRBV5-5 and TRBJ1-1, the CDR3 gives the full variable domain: DAGVTQSPTHLIKTRGQQVTLRCSPISGHKSVSWYQQVLGQGPQFIFQYYEKEERGRGNFPDRFSARQFPNYSSELNVNALLLGDSALYLCASSFGDTEAFFGQGTRLTVV.

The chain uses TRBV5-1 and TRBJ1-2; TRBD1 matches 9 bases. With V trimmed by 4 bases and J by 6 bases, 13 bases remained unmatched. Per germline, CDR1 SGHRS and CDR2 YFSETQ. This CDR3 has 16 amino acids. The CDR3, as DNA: TGCGCCAGCAGCGCCGGGACAGGGCGAGCCGTGGATGGCTACACCTTC. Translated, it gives CASSAGTGRAVDGYTF. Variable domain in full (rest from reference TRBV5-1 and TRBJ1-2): KAGVTQTPRYLIKTRGQQVTLSCSPISGHRSVSWYQQTPGQGLQFLFEYFSETQRNKGNFPGRFSGRQFSNSRSEMNVSTLELGDSALYLCASSAGTGRAVDGYTFGSGTRLTVV.

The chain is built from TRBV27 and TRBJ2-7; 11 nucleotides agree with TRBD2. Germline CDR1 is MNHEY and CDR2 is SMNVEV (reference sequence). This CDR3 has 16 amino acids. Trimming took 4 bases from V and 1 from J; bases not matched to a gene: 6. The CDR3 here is CASSSPGTSGSYEQYF. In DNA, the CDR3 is TGTGCCAGCAGTTCCCCCGGGACTAGCGGATCCTACGAGCAGTACTTC.

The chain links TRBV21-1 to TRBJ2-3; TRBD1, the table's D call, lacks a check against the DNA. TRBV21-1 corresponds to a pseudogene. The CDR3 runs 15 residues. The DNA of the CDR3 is TGTGCCAGCAGTCCCGACAGGGGGCCCCGAGATACGCAGTATTTT. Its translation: CASSPDRGPRDTQYF.

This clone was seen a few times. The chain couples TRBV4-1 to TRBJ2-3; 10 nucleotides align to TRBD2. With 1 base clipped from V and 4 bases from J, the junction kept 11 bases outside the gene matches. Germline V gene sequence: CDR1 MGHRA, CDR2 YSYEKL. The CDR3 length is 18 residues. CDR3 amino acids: CASSQGGLAGGGADTQYF. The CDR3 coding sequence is TGCGCCAGCAGCCAAGGCGGGTTAGCGGGAGGTGGGGCAGATACGCAGTATTTT.

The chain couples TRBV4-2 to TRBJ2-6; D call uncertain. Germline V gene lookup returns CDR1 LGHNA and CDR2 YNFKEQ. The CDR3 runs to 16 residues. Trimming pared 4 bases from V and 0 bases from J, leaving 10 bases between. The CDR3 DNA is TGTGCCAGCAGCCGAACAGCTGACTCTGGGGCCAACGTCCTGACTTTC. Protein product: CASSRTADSGANVLTF.